The T cell receptor (beta chain) described here comes from a study of T cell responses to AZD1222 COVID-19 vaccine. The V gene's germline CDR1 is LNHDA and CDR2 SQIVND (reference sequence). Trimming shortened V by 3 bases and J by 2 bases, and 10 bases separated the two germline ends. This CDR3 is built from 14 residues. Clones were read by immunoSEQ multiplex PCR, and TCRdb kept only the in-frame ones, dropping some. The sample holds more than 85,000 clones, roughly 90% seen once. A remark on this clone: What it binds is not known.

Study outcomes and limitations: Clonal diversity was possibly underestimated, and white British individuals and females predominated among donors. Baseline serology detected seropositivity in only a handful of AZD1222 recipients. With two AZD1222 doses given, Spike-specific TCR breadth and depth both rose. Repertoires were obtained solely post-peak T cell response.

The clonotype originates from an adult in good health. The material sequenced was peripheral blood, taken on day 0 of AZD1222 vaccination. This chain connects TRBV19 to TRBJ1-1, with D perhaps TRBD1 (6 bases). CDR3 in amino acids: CASSIWGANTEAFF. For the CDR3, the DNA is TGTGCCAGTAGTATCTGGGGGGCAAACACTGAAGCTTTCTTT.